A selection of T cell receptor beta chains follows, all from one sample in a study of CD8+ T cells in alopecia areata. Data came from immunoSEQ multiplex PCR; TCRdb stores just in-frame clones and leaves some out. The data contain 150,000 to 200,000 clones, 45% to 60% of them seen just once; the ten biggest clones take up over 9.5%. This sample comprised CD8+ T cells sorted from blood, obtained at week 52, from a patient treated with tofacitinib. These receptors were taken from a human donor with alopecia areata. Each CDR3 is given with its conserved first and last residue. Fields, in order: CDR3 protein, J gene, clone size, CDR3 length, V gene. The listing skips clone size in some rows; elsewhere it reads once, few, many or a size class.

cdr3_aa: CSVGGLAENSYNEQFF; j_call: TRBJ2-1; clone_size: NA; cdr3_length: 16; v_call: TRBV29-1
cdr3_aa: CASSLGGGYEQYF; j_call: TRBJ2-7; clone_size: NA; cdr3_length: 13; v_call: TRBV7-2
cdr3_aa: CAWSVVETQYF; j_call: TRBJ2-5; clone_size: NA; cdr3_length: 11; v_call: TRBV30
cdr3_aa: CASTTSAGNEQFF; j_call: TRBJ2-1; clone_size: NA; cdr3_length: 13; v_call: TRBV2
cdr3_aa: CAWSTGTYEQYF; j_call: TRBJ2-7; clone_size: NA; cdr3_length: 12; v_call: TRBV30
cdr3_aa: CASSSSLGSGDGYTF; j_call: TRBJ1-2; clone_size: NA; cdr3_length: 15; v_call: TRBV18
cdr3_aa: CATTGTGEVETQYF; j_call: TRBJ2-5; clone_size: NA; cdr3_length: 14; v_call: TRBV6-6
cdr3_aa: CASSTSHSYEQYF; j_call: TRBJ2-7; clone_size: NA; cdr3_length: 13; v_call: TRBV5-1
cdr3_aa: CASSPRAGHNEQFF; j_call: TRBJ2-1; clone_size: few; cdr3_length: 14; v_call: TRBV18
cdr3_aa: CASSSGGAKETQYF; j_call: TRBJ2-5; clone_size: NA; cdr3_length: 14; v_call: TRBV9
cdr3_aa: CASSPRVEGENTQYF; j_call: TRBJ2-3; clone_size: few; cdr3_length: 15; v_call: TRBV9
cdr3_aa: CASSYVGTGAYNEQFF; j_call: TRBJ2-1; clone_size: NA; cdr3_length: 16; v_call: TRBV6-5
cdr3_aa: CASSLGDTSYEQYF; j_call: TRBJ2-7; clone_size: few; cdr3_length: 14; v_call: TRBV27
cdr3_aa: CASRHREGTEAFF; j_call: TRBJ1-1; clone_size: NA; cdr3_length: 13; v_call: TRBV6-5
cdr3_aa: CAWSVLKGQGEEKLFF; j_call: TRBJ1-4; clone_size: NA; cdr3_length: 16; v_call: TRBV30
cdr3_aa: CATDRDYGKQYF; j_call: TRBJ2-7; clone_size: few; cdr3_length: 12; v_call: TRBV15
cdr3_aa: CASSSGQGAPYNSPLHF; j_call: TRBJ1-6; clone_size: NA; cdr3_length: 17; v_call: TRBV13
cdr3_aa: CASRFLGQGAYGYTF; j_call: TRBJ1-2; clone_size: NA; cdr3_length: 15; v_call: TRBV7-2
cdr3_aa: CASSYSRGAPFGTQYF; j_call: TRBJ2-5; clone_size: NA; cdr3_length: 16; v_call: TRBV6-5
cdr3_aa: CASSLASGVSYEQYF; j_call: TRBJ2-7; clone_size: few; cdr3_length: 15; v_call: TRBV7-8
cdr3_aa: CASSEAGALAGANVLTF; j_call: TRBJ2-6; clone_size: NA; cdr3_length: 17; v_call: TRBV5-6
cdr3_aa: CASTRIGAATEAFF; j_call: TRBJ1-1; clone_size: NA; cdr3_length: 14; v_call: TRBV4-1
cdr3_aa: CAISEPGQGSNQPQHF; j_call: TRBJ1-5; clone_size: few; cdr3_length: 16; v_call: TRBV10-3
cdr3_aa: CASSVQGDTQYF; j_call: TRBJ2-3; clone_size: NA; cdr3_length: 12; v_call: TRBV9
cdr3_aa: CAWSERRRTFGGYTF; j_call: TRBJ1-2; clone_size: NA; cdr3_length: 15; v_call: TRBV30
cdr3_aa: CAIKGTGLNSPLHF; j_call: TRBJ1-6; clone_size: NA; cdr3_length: 14; v_call: TRBV6-5
cdr3_aa: CASSDRSQETQYF; j_call: TRBJ2-5; clone_size: NA; cdr3_length: 13; v_call: TRBV23-1